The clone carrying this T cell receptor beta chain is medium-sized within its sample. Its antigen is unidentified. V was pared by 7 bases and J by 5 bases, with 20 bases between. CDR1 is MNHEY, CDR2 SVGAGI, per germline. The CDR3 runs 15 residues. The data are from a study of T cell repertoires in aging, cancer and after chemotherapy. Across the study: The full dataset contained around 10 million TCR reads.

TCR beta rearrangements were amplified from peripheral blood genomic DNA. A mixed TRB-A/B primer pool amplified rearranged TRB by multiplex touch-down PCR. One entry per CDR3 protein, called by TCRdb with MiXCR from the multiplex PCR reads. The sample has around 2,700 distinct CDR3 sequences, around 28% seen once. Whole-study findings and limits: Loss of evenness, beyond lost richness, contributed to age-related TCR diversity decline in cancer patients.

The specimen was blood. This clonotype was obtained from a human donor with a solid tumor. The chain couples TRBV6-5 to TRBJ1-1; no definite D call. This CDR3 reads CASTRLEGSATEAFF. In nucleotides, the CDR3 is TGTGCCAGCACCCGTCTTGAGGGTTCGGCTACTGAAGCTTTCTTT.